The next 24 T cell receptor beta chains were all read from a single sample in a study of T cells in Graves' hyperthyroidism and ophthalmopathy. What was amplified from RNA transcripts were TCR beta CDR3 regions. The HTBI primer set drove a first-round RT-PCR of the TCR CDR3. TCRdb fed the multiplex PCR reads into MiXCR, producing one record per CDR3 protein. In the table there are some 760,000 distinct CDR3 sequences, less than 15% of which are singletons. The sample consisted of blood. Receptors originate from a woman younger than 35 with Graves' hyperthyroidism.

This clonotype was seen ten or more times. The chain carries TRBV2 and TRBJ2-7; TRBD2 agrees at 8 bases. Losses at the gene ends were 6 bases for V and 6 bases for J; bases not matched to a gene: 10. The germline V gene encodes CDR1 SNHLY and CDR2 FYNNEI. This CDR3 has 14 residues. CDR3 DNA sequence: TGTGCCAGCAGACAGAGCGGGAGCTATGGCGAGCAGTACTTC. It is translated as CASRQSGSYGEQYF.

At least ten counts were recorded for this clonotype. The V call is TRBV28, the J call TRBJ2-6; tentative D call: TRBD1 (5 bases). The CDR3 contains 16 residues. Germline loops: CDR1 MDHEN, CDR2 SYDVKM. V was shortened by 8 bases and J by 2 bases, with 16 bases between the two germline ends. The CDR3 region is CASCPRWGTGANVLTF. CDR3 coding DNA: TGTGCCAGCTGCCCCCGATGGGGCACTGGGGCCAACGTCCTGACTTTC.

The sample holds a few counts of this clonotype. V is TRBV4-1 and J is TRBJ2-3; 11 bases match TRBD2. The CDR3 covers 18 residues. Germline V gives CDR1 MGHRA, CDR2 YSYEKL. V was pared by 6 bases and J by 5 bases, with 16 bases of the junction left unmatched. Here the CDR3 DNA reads TGCGCCAGCAGAAGCGGCAGATTAAATAGCGGGAGGGAAGATACGCAGTATTTT. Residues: CASRSGRLNSGREDTQYF.

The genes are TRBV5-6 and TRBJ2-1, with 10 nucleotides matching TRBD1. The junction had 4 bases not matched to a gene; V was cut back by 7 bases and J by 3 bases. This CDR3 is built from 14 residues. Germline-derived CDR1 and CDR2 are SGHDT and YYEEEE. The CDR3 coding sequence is TGTGCCAGCCGGGGACAGGGGCGCTACAATGAGCAGTTCTTC. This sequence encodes CASRGQGRYNEQFF.

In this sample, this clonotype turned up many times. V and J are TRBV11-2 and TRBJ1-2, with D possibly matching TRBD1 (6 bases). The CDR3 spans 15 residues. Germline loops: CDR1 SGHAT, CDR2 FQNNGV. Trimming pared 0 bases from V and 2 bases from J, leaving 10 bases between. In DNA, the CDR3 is TGTGCCAGCAGCTTAGACTGGGGGCGGAACTATGGCTACACCTTC. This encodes CASSLDWGRNYGYTF.

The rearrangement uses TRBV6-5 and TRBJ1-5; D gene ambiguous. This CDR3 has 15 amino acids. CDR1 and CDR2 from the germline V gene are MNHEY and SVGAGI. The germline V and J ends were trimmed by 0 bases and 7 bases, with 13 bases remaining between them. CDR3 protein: CASSYSLDIRQPQHF. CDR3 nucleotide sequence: TGTGCCAGCAGTTACTCTTTAGACATCAGGCAGCCCCAGCATTTT.

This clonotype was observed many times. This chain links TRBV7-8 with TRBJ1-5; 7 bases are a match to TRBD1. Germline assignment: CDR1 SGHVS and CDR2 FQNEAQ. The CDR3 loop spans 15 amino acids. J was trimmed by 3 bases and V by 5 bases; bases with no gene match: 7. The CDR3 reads CASSLGGQYNQPQHF. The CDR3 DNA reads TGTGCCAGCAGCCTAGGGGGACAGTACAATCAGCCCCAGCATTTT.

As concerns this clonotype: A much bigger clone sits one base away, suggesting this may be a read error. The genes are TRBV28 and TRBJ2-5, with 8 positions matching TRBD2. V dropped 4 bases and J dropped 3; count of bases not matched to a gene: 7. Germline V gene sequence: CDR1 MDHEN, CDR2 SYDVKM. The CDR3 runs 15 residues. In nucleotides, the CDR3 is TGTGCCAGCAGTTCATTAACACTAGCGGAAGAGACCCAGTACTTC. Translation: CASSSLTLAEETQYF. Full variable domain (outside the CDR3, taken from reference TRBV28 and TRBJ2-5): DVKVTQSSRYLVKRTGEKVFLECVQDMDHENMFWYRQDPGLGLRLIYFSYDVKMKEKGDIPEGYSVSREKKERFSLILESASTNQTSMYLCASSSLTLAEETQYFGPGTRLLVL.

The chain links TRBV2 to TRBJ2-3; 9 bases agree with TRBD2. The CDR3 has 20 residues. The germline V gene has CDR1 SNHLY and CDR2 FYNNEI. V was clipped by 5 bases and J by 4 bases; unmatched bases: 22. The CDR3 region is CASSYLISGRGGAPPDTQYF. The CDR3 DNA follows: TGTGCCAGCAGTTATTTGATTAGCGGGAGAGGGGGGGCCCCACCAGATACGCAGTATTTT.

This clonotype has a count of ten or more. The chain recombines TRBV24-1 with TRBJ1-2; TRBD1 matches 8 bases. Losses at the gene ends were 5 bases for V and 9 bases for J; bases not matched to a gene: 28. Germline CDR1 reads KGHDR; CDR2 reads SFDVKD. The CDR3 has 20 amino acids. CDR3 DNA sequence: TGTGCCACCAGTGGTCCCCCTATTCTCCAGTCCCCCCTCCCAGGGGGCCGCTACACCTTC. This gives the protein CATSGPPILQSPLPGGRYTF.

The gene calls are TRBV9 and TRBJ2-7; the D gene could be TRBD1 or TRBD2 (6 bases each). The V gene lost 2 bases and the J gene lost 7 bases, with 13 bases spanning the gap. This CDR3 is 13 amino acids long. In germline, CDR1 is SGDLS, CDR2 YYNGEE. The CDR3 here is CASSVGGPGEQYF. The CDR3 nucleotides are TGTGCCAGCAGCGTCGGGGGCCCGGGGGAGCAGTACTTC. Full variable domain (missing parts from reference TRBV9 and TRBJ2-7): DSGVTQTPKHLITATGQRVTLRCSPRSGDLSVYWYQQSLDQGLQFLIQYYNGEERAKGNILERFSAQQFPDLHSELNLSSLELGDSALYFCASSVGGPGEQYFGPGTRLTVT.

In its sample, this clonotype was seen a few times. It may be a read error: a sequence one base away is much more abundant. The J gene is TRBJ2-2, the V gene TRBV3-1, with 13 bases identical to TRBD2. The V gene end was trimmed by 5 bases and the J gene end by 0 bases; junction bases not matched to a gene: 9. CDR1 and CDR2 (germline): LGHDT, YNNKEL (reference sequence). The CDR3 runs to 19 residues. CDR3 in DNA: TGTGCCAGCAGCGATGGACTAGCGGGAGTCTTACCGAACACCGGGGAGCTGTTTTTT. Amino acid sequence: CASSDGLAGVLPNTGELFF.

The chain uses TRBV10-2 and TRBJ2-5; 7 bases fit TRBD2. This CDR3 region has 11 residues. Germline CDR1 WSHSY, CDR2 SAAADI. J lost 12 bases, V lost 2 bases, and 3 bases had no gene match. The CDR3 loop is CASSEGGEKYF. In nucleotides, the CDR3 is TGCGCCAGCAGTGAGGGGGGGGAAAAGTACTTC.

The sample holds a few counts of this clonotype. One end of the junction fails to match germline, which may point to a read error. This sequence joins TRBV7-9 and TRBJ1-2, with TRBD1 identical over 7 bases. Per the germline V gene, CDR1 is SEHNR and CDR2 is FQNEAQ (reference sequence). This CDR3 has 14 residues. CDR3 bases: TGTGCCAGCAGTTCCACAGGGGTCCCCTATGGCTGCACCTTC. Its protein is CASSSTGVPYGCTF.

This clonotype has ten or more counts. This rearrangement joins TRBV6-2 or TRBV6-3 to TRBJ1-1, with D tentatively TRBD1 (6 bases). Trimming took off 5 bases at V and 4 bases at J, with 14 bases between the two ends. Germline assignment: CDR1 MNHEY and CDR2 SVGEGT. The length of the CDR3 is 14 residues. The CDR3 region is CASSQNRAATEAFF. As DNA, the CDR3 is TGTGCCAGCAGTCAAAACAGGGCCGCCACTGAAGCTTTCTTT.

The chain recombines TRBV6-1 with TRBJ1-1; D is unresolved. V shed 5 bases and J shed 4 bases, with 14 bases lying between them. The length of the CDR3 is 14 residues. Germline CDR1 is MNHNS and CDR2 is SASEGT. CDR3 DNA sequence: TGTGCCAGCAGTTTAGGTCCCCCGGGCACTGAAGCTTTCTTT. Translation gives CASSLGPPGTEAFF.

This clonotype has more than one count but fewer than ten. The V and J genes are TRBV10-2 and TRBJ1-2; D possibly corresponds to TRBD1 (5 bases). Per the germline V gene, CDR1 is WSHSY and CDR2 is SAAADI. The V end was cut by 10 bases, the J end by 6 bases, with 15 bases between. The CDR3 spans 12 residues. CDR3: CAIRLGGDGYTF. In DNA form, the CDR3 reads TGCGCCATCAGATTGGGAGGGGATGGCTACACCTTC.

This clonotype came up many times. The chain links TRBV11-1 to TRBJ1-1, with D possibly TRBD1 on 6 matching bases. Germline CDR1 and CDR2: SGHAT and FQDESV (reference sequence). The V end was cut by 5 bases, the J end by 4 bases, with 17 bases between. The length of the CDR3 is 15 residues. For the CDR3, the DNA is TGTGCCAGCAGCGACTACAGGGAGGACAGCACTGAAGCTTTCTTT. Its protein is CASSDYREDSTEAFF.

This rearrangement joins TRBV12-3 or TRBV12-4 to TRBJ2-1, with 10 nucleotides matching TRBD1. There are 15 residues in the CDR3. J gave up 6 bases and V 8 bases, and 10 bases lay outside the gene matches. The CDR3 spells CASGMTGGKGNEQFF. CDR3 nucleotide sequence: TGTGCCAGCGGTATGACAGGGGGCAAAGGCAATGAGCAGTTCTTC.

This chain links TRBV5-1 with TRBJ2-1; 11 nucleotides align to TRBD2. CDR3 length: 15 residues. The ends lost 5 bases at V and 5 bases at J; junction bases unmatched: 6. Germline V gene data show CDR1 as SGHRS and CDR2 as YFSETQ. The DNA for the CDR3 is TGCGCCAGCAGTTCGACTAGCGGGGCCGACAATGAGCAGTTCTTC. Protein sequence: CASSSTSGADNEQFF.

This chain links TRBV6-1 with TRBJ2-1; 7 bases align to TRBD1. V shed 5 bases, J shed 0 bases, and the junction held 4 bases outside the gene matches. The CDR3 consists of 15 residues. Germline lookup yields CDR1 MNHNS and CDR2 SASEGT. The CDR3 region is CASSNDRVSYNEQFF. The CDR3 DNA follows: TGTGCCAGCAGTAACGACAGGGTCTCCTACAATGAGCAGTTCTTC.

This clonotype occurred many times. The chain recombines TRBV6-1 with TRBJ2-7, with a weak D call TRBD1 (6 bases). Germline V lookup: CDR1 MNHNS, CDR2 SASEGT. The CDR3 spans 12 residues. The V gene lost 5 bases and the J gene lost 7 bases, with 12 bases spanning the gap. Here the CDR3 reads CASSFLRGEQYF. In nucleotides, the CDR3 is TGTGCCAGCAGTTTTCTCAGGGGAGAGCAGTACTTC.

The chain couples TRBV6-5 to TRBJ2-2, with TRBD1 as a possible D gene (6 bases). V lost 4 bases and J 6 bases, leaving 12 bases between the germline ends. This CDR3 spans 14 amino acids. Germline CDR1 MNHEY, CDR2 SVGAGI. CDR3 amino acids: CASSLTGYSGELFF. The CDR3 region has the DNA TGTGCCAGCAGTTTGACAGGCTATTCCGGGGAGCTGTTTTTT.

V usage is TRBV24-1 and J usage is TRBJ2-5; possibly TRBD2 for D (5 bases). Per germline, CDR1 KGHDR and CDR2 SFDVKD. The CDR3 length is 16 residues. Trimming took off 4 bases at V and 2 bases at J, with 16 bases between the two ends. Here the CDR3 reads CATSDYTGREQETQYF. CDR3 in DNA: TGTGCCACCAGTGACTACACCGGACGGGAACAAGAGACCCAGTACTTC.